This TCR beta chain was sequenced in a study of T cell clones after liver transplantation. The overall study: Tolerance: complete withdrawal held at least one year, liver enzymes staying within twice normal.

Some clones are missing from TCRdb's copy, which holds only in-frame ones; the method was immunoSEQ multiplex PCR. Among about 50,000 clones listed, 65% to 80% were seen once. The study, taken as a whole, reports: Graft donor-reactive T cells may have migrated into the graft rather than being deleted.

CDR3 length equals 13 residues. CDR1 is SGDLS and CDR2 is YYNGEE in the germline V gene. Trimming cost V 4 bases and J 3 bases; bases outside gene matches: 3. As to this clone: The target antigen is unknown.

Specimen: CD4+ T cells from blood, collected 52 to 60 months after liver transplant. The J gene is TRBJ1-2, the V gene TRBV9; 7 bases are shared with TRBD1. The receptor was isolated from a human patient who received a liver transplant. Some T cells may possibly be graft donor cells. DNA of the CDR3: TGTGCCAGCAGCCTGGGGACAGACTATGGCTACACCTTC. Translating it yields CASSLGTDYGYTF.